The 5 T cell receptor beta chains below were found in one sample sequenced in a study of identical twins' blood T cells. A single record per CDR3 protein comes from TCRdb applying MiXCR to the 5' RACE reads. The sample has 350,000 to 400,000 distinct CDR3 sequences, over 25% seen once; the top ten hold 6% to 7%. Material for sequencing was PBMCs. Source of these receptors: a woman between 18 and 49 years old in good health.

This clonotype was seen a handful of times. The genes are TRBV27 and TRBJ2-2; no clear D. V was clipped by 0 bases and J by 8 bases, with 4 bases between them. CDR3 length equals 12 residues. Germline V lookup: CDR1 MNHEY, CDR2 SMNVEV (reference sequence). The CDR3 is CASSLSKGELFF. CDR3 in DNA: TGTGCCAGCAGTTTATCGAAGGGGGAGCTGTTTTTT.

Here the CDR3 DNA reads TGCGCCAGCAGCTTTCGGACAGGGCAGAACACCGGGGAGCTGTTTTTT. Translation: CASSFRTGQNTGELFF. V and J are TRBV5-1 and TRBJ2-2, with 8 bases that match TRBD1. V was pared by 2 bases and J by 1 base, with 4 bases of the junction left unmatched. The CDR3 covers 16 residues. Germline CDR1 reads SGHRS; CDR2 reads YFSETQ.

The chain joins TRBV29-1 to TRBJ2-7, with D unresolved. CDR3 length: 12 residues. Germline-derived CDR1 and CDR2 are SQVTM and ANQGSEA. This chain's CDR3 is CIVTKTSYEQYF. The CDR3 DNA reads TGCATCGTAACTAAGACTTCCTACGAGCAGTACTTC.

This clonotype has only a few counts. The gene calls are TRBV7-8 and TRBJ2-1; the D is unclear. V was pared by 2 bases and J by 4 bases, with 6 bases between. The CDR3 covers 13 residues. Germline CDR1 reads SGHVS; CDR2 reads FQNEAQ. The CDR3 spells CASSLSRYNEQFF. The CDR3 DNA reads TGTGCCAGCAGCTTATCCAGGTACAATGAGCAGTTCTTC.

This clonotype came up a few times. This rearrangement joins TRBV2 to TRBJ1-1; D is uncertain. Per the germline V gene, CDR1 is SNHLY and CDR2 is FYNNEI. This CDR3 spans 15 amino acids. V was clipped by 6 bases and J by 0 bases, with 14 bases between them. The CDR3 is CASSESLQLNTEAFF. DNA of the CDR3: TGTGCCAGCAGCGAGAGTTTACAGTTGAACACTGAAGCTTTCTTT.